The 3 T cell receptor beta chains below were found in one sample sequenced in a study of blood T cell repertoires in COVID-19. Here immunoSEQ multiplex PCR was the method, and the copy in TCRdb shows in-frame clones only, minus some. The sample yields roughly 280,000 clones, approximately 86% seen once. The sample comprised peripheral blood. Source of these receptors: a man younger than 35 with active or convalescent COVID-19.

The rearrangement links TRBV27 to TRBJ2-5, with D tentatively TRBD1 (5 bases). The length of the CDR3 is 16 residues. Germline values: CDR1 MNHEY, CDR2 SMNVEV (reference sequence). V was pared by 6 bases and J by 5 bases, with 22 bases between. In nucleotides, the CDR3 is TGTGCCAGCAGCCGTTACCCCCCCAGGGTCGGCGAGACCCAGTACTTC. The encoded protein is CASSRYPPRVGETQYF.

This clone was seen once. The DNA for the CDR3 is TGTGCCAGCAGCCCAAACCAGTGGCAGGGTGGGACCGGGGAGCTGTTTTTT. Translating gives CASSPNQWQGGTGELFF. The chain links TRBV11-2 to TRBJ2-2; tentative D call: TRBD1 (5 bases). There are 17 residues in the CDR3. The V end lost 5 bases, the J end lost 5 bases, and 21 bases lay between the germline ends. The germline V gene has CDR1 SGHAT and CDR2 FQNNGV.

This rearrangement joins TRBV4-2 to TRBJ2-2; D gene uncertain. With 4 bases removed from V and 4 bases from J, the gap between germline ends came to 13 bases. The CDR3 runs to 15 residues. Germline values: CDR1 LGHNA, CDR2 YNFKEQ. The CDR3: CASSPVTTVTGELFF. The DNA for the CDR3 is TGTGCCAGCAGCCCGGTCACAACAGTCACCGGGGAGCTGTTTTTT.